What follows describes a single T cell receptor (beta chain). This specimen belongs to a study of control samples from healthy donors and cancer patients. The V gene's germline CDR1 is LGHNA and CDR2 YSLEER. The ends lost 3 bases at V and 5 bases at J; junction bases unmatched: 0. The CDR3 is made up of 14 amino acids. Clones were sequenced by immunoSEQ multiplex PCR, and TCRdb holds only the in-frame ones, with some missing. This sample yields tens of thousands of clones, of which over 85% are seen a single time; roughly 1.4% belongs to the top ten. This chain links TRBV4-3 with TRBJ2-4; 11 bases are a match to TRBD2. The sequence was obtained from a man aged 40-49 years with colorectal cancer. Sequencing was performed on PBMCs. In nucleotides, the CDR3 is TGCGCCAGCAGCCAGGGACTAGCGGAAAACATTCAGTACTTC. This gives the protein CASSQGLAENIQYF.